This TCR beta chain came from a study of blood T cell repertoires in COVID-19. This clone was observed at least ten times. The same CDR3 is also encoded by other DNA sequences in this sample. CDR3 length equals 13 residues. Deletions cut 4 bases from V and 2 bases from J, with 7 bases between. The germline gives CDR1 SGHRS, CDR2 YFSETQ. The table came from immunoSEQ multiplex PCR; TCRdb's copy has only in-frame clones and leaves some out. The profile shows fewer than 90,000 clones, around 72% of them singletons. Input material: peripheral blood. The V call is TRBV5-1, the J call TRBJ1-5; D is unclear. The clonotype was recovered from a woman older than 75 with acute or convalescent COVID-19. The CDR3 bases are TGCGCCAGCAGCCTTAATGGCAATCAGCCCCAGCATTTT. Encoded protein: CASSLNGNQPQHF.